The T cell receptor beta chain described here comes from a study of blood T cell repertoires in COVID-19. Study as a whole: From T cells, B-cell-depleted T cells, or PBMCs came the material, which was cDNA or gDNA.

Some clones are missing from TCRdb's copy, which holds only in-frame ones; the method was immunoSEQ multiplex PCR. The sample comprises more than 90,000 clones, 87% of which are singletons, and around 20% rests with the top ten. Germline assignment: CDR1 SGHTA and CDR2 FQGNSA. V dropped 1 base and J dropped 4 bases, with 13 bases sitting between them. This CDR3 comprises 15 residues. The sequencing sample was made of peripheral blood. This receptor was obtained from a woman between 55 and 75 years old with COVID-19, enrolled during active disease. The V call is TRBV7-2, the J call TRBJ1-2; possible D gene TRBD1, 6 bases. CDR3 residues: CASSLGWGLSYGYTF. The CDR3 coding sequence is TGTGCCAGCAGCTTAGGGTGGGGGCTCTCCTATGGCTACACCTTC.